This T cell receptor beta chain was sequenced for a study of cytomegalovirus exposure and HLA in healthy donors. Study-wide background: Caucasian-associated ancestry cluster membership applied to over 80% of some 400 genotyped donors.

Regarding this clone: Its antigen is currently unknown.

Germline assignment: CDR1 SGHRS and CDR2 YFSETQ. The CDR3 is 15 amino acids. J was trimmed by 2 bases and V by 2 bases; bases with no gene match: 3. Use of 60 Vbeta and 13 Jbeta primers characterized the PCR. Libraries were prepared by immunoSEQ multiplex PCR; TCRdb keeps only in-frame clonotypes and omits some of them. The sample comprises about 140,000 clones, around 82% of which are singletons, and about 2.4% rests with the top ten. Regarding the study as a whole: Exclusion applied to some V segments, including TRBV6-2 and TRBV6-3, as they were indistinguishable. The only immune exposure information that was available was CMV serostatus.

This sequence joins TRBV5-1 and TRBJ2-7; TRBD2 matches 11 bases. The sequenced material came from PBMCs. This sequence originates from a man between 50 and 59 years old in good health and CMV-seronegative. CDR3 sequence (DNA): TGCGCCAGCAGCTTAACTAGCGGGGGTACCTACGAGCAGTACTTC. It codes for CASSLTSGGTYEQYF. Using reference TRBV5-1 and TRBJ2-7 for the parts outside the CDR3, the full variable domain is KAGVTQTPRYLIKTRGQQVTLSCSPISGHRSVSWYQQTPGQGLQFLFEYFSETQRNKGNFPGRFSGRQFSNSRSEMNVSTLELGDSALYLCASSLTSGGTYEQYFGPGTRLTVT.